Presented here are 8 T cell receptor beta chains from one specimen sequenced in a study of OX40 agonist ivuxolimab in advanced cancers. Generated by immunoSEQ multiplex PCR, the TCRdb table keeps only in-frame clones and is missing some. The sample has tens of thousands of clones, about 90% seen once. Sequencing used CD4+ or CD8+ T cells sorted from blood, obtained in a trial of the OX40 agonist ivuxolimab. These receptors originate from an adult with an advanced solid tumor such as melanoma, head and neck, liver or kidney cancer.

This clone was counted a few times. V usage is TRBV7-2 and J usage is TRBJ2-7; D might be TRBD2 (6 bases). The V gene lost 4 bases and the J gene lost 3 bases, with 19 bases spanning the gap. Germline values: CDR1 SGHTA, CDR2 FQGNSA. The CDR3 is made up of 16 amino acids. The CDR3 loop reads CASSYPPRDLLYEQYF. CDR3 nucleotide sequence: TGTGCCAGCAGCTACCCCCCAAGGGACTTGCTCTACGAGCAGTACTTC.

DNA of the CDR3: TGTGCCAGCAGTGAACCCCCAGGGAAAAGCTCCTACGAGCAGTACTTC. Residues: CASSEPPGKSSYEQYF. The chain couples TRBV25-1 to TRBJ2-7, with TRBD1 as a possible D gene (5 bases). V gave up 2 bases and J gave up 0 bases, with 14 bases separating them. The CDR3 is made up of 16 amino acids. Germline V gene data show CDR1 as MGHDK and CDR2 as SYGVNS.

The chain couples TRBV9 to TRBJ1-6; D is unresolved. Trimming pared 1 base from V and 7 bases from J, leaving 15 bases between. Germline lookup yields CDR1 SGDLS and CDR2 YYNGEE. The CDR3 extends over 16 amino acids. The CDR3: CASSVTDGLLNSPLHF. CDR3 sequence (DNA): TGTGCCAGCAGCGTAACGGACGGACTATTGAATTCACCCCTCCACTTT. The variable domain in full, completed from reference TRBV9 and TRBJ1-6, reads DSGVTQTPKHLITATGQRVTLRCSPRSGDLSVYWYQQSLDQGLQFLIQYYNGEERAKGNILERFSAQQFPDLHSELNLSSLELGDSALYFCASSVTDGLLNSPLHFGNGTRLTVT.

The chain employs TRBV11-1 and TRBJ2-1; possibly TRBD2 for D (5 bases). Germline-derived CDR1 and CDR2 are SGHAT and FQDESV (reference sequence). There are 14 residues in the CDR3. V lost 4 bases to trimming and J lost 6 bases, with 13 bases between them. This CDR3 reads CASSSAGVSNEQFF. The CDR3 region has the DNA TGTGCCAGCAGCTCCGCGGGTGTCTCCAATGAGCAGTTCTTC.

The chain employs TRBV2 and TRBJ2-5, with 8 bases matching TRBD1. Per germline, CDR1 SNHLY and CDR2 FYNNEI. The V and J ends lost 10 bases and 2 bases, in that order; junction bases with no gene match: 6. The CDR3 loop spans 13 amino acids. The CDR3 DNA follows: TGTGCCACAGGGACAGGATTTCAAGAGACCCAGTACTTC. Protein sequence: CATGTGFQETQYF.

The chain carries TRBV5-4 and TRBJ2-2; D call uncertain. Per germline, CDR1 SGHNT and CDR2 YYREEE (reference sequence). V was clipped by 4 bases and J by 6 bases, with 16 bases between them. CDR3 size: 15 residues. CDR3 amino acids: CASSIGRQEPGELFF. Here the CDR3 DNA reads TGTGCCAGCAGCATCGGACGCCAGGAACCCGGGGAGCTGTTTTTT.

This rearrangement joins TRBV28 to TRBJ1-2; the match to TRBD1 covers 8 bases. J gave up 2 bases and V 7 bases, and 6 bases lay outside the gene matches. The CDR3 totals 14 residues. The germline CDR1 and CDR2 sequences are MDHEN and SYDVKM. CDR3 protein: CASTLGQDNYGYTF. CDR3 bases: TGTGCCAGCACCCTGGGACAGGACAACTATGGCTACACCTTC.

The rearrangement uses TRBV5-1 and TRBJ2-5, with D unresolved. Trimming pared 2 bases from V and 3 bases from J, leaving 8 bases between. Germline V gene sequence: CDR1 SGHRS, CDR2 YFSETQ. The CDR3 sequence is 13 residues long. CDR3 nucleotides: TGCGCCAGCAGCTTACACACCGAAGAGACCCAGTACTTC. Its translation: CASSLHTEETQYF.